This TCR beta chain is from a study of tumor and adjacent non-tumor tissue in lung cancer. About this clonotype: The germline gene is not matched at one end of the junction; a read error may be the cause.

The CDR3 covers 15 residues. Per germline, CDR1 DFQATT and CDR2 SNEGSKA (reference sequence). This sample's RNA came from whole unsorted tissue. Three rounds of nested PCR, following a modified ARM-PCR protocol, produced the TCRbeta library. TCRdb called the multiplex PCR reads again in MiXCR, with one record for every CDR3 protein. Among more than 90,000 distinct CDR3 sequences listed, 67% were seen once. Sequencing was done on a sample of lung tumor tissue. The V call is TRBV20-1, the J call TRBJ2-1; perhaps D is TRBD1 or TRBD2 (5 bases each). The TCR sequence derives from a man between 60 and 75 years old with non-small cell lung cancer. In DNA, the CDR3 is TGCAGTGCTGGCCGGGACCCCAGCTCCTACAATGAGCATTCCTTC. This sequence encodes CSAGRDPSSYNEHSF.